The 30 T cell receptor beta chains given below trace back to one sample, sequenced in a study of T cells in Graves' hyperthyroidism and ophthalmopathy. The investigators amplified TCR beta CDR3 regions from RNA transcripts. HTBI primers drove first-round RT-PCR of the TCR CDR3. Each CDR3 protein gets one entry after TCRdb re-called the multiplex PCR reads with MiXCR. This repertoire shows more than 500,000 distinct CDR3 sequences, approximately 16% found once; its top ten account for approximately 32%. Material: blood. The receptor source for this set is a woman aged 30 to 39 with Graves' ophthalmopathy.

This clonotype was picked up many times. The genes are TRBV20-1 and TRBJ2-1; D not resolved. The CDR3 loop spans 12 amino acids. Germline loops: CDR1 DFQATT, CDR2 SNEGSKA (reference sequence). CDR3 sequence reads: CSAREKYNEQFF. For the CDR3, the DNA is TGCAGCGCAAGAGAGAAATACAATGAGCAGTTCTTC.

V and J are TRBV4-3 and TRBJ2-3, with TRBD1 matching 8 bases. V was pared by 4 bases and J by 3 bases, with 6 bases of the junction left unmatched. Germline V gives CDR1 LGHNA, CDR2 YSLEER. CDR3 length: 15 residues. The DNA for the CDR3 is TGCGCCAGCAGCCCGCGGGACAGGAGTACAGATACGCAGTATTTT. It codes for CASSPRDRSTDTQYF.

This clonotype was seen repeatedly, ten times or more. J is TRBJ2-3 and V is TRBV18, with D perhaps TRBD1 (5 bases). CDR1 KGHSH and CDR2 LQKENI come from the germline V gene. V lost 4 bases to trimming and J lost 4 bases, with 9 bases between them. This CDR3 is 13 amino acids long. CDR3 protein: CASSRAGPDTQYF. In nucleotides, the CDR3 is TGTGCCAGCTCACGGGCAGGGCCAGATACGCAGTATTTT. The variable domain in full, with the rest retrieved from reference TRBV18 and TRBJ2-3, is NAGVMQNPRHLVRRRGQEARLRCSPMKGHSHVYWYRQLPEEGLKFMVYLQKENIIDESGMPKERFSAEFPKEGPSILRIQQVVRGDSAAYFCASSRAGPDTQYFGPGTRLTVL.

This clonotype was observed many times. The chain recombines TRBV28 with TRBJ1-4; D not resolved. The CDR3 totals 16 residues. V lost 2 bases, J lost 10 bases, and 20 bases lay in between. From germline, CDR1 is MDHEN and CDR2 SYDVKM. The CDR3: CASSLNGMGEIGKLFF. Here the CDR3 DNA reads TGTGCCAGCAGTTTAAATGGTATGGGTGAGATTGGAAAACTGTTTTTT.

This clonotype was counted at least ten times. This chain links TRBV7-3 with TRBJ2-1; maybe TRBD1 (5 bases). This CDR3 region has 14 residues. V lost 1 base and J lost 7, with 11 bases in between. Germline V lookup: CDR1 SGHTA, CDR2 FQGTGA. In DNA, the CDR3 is TGTGCCAGCAGCTTAAGGCAGGGTACAAATGAGCAGTTCTTC. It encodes CASSLRQGTNEQFF.

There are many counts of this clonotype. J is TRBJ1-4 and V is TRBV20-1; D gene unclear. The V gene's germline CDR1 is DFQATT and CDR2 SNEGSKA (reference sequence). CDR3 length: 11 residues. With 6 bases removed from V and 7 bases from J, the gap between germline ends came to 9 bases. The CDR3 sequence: CSASEFEKLFF. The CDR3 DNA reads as TGCAGTGCCTCCGAGTTTGAAAAACTGTTTTTT.

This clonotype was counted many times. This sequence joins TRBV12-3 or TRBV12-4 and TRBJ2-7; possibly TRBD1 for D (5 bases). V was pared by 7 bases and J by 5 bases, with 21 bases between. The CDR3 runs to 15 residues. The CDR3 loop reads CASNPFWGLPDEQYF. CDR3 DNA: TGTGCCAGCAATCCCTTTTGGGGCTTACCAGACGAGCAGTACTTC.

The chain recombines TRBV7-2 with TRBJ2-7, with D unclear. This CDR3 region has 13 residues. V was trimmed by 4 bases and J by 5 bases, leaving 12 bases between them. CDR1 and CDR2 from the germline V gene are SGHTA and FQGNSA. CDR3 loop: CASSSLLPHEQYF. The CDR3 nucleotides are TGTGCCAGCAGCTCCCTCCTACCCCACGAGCAGTACTTC.

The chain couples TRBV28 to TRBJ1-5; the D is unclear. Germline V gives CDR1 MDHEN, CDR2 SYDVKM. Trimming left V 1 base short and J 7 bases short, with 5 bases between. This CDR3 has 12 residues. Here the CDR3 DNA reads TGTGCCAGCAGTTTATTAGTGCAGCCCCAGCATTTT. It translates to CASSLLVQPQHF.

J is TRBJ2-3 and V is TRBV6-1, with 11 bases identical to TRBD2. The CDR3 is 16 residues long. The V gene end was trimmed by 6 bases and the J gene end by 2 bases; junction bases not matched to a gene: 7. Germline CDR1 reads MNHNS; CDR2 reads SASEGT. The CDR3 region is CASSLAGGPNTDTQYF. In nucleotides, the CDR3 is TGTGCCAGCAGCCTAGCGGGAGGCCCTAACACAGATACGCAGTATTTT.

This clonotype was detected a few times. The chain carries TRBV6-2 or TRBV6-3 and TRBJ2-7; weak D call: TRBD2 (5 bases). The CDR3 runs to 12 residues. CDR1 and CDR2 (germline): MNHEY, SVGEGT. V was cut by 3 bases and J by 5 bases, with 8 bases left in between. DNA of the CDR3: TGTGCCAGCAGTTATGAGGGAAACGAGCAGTACTTC. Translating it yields CASSYEGNEQYF.

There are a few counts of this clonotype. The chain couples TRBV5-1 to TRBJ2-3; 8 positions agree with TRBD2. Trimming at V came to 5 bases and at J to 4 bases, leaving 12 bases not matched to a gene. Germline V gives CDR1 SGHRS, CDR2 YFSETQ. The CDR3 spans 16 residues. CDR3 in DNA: TGCGCCAGCAGTTCTGGCTCGGTAGCGGGATCAGATACGCAGTATTTT. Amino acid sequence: CASSSGSVAGSDTQYF.

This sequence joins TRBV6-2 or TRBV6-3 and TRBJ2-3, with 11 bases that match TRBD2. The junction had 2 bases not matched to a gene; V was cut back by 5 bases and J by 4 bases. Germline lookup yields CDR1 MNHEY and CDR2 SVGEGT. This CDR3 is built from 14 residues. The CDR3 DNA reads TGTGCCAGCAGTCGACTAGCGGGATCAGATACGCAGTATTTT. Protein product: CASSRLAGSDTQYF.

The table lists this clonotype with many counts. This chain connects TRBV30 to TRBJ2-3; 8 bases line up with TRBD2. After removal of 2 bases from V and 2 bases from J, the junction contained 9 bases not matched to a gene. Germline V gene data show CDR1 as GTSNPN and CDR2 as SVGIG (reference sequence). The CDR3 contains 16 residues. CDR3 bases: TGTGCCTGGAGTACCACCGGGACTAGACTCACAGATACGCAGTATTTT. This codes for CAWSTTGTRLTDTQYF.

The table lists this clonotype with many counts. The CDR3 nucleotides read TGTGCCACCAGCAGAGCTCCGGAGATCCAAGAGACCCAGTACTTC. It translates to CATSRAPEIQETQYF. The chain recombines TRBV15 with TRBJ2-5; D is unresolved. Per germline, CDR1 LNHNV and CDR2 YYDKDF (reference sequence). Deletions cut 1 base from V and 1 base from J, with 10 bases between. The CDR3 extends over 15 amino acids.

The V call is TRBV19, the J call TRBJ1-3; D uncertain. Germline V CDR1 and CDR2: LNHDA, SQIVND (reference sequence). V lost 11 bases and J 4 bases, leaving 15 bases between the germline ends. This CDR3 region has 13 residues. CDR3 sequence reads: CASTRTAGNTIYF. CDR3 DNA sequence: TGTGCCTCAACGCGGACCGCCGGAAACACCATATATTTT. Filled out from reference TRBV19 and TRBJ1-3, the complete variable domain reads DGGITQSPKYLFRKEGQNVTLSCEQNLNHDAMYWYRQDPGQGLRLIYYSQIVNDFQKGDIAEGYSVSREKKESFPLTVTSAQKNPTAFYLCASTRTAGNTIYFGEGSWLTVV.

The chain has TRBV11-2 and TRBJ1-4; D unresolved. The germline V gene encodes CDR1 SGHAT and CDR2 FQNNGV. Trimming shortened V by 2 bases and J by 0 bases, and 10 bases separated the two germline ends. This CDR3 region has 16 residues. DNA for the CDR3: TGTGCCAGCAGCTTATGGGCAGCTCCAACTAATGAAAAACTGTTTTTT. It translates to CASSLWAAPTNEKLFF.

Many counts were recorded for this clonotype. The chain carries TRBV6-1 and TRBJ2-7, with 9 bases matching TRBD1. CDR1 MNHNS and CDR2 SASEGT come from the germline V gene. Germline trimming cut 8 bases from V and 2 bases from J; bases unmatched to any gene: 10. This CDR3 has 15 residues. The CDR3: CASLGRDRAPYEQYF. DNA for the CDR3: TGTGCCAGCCTTGGACGGGACAGGGCACCCTACGAGCAGTACTTC.

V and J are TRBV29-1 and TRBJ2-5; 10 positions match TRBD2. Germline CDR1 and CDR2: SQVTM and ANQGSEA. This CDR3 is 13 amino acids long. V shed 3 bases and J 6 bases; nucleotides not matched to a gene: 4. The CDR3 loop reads CSVDLAGDQTQYF. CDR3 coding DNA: TGCAGCGTTGATCTAGCGGGAGACCAGACCCAGTACTTC. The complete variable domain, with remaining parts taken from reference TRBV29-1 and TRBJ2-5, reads SAVISQKPSRDICQRGTSLTIQCQVDSQVTMMFWYRQQPGQSLTLIATANQGSEATYESGFVIDKFPISRPNLTFSTLTVSNMSPEDSSIYLCSVDLAGDQTQYFGPGTRLLVL.

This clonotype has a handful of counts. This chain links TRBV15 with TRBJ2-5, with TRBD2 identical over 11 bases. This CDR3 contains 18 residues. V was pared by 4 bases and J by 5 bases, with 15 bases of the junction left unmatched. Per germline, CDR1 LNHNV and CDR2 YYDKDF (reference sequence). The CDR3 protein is CATSTLLAGGVIPETQYF. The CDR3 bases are TGTGCCACCAGCACCCTCTTAGCGGGAGGGGTGATTCCCGAGACCCAGTACTTC.

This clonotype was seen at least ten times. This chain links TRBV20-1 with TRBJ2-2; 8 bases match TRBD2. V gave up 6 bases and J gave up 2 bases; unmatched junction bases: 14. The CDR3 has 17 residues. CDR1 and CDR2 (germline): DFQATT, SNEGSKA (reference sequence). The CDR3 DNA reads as TGCAGTGCCATAAGAGCGGGAGCGGGTCGAAACACCGGGGAGCTGTTTTTT. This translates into CSAIRAGAGRNTGELFF.

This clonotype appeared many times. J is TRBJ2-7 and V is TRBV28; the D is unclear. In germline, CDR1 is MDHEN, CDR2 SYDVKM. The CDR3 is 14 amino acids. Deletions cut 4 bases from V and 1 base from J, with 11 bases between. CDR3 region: CASSSGPSSYEQYF. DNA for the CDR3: TGTGCCAGCAGTTCAGGACCCTCATCCTACGAGCAGTACTTC.

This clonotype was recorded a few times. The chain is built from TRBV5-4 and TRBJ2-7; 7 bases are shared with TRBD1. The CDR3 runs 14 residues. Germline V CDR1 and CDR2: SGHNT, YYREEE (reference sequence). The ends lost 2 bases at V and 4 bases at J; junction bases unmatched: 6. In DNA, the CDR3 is TGTGCCAGCAGCTTCGTAGACAGGGAATACGAGCAGTACTTC. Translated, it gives CASSFVDREYEQYF.

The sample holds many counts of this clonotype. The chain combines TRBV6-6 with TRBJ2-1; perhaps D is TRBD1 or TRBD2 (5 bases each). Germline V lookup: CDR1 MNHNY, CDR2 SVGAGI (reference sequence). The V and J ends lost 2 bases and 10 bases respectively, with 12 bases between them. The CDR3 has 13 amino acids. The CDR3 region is CASSYHSGTEQFF. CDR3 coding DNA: TGTGCCAGCAGTTACCATTCAGGGACCGAGCAGTTCTTC.

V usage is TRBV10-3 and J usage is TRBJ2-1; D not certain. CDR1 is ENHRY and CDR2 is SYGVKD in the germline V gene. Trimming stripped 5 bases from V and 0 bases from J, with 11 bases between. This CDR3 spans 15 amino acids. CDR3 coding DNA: TGTGCCATCAGTTCTAGAGCGCCCTCCTACAATGAGCAGTTCTTC. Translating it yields CAISSRAPSYNEQFF.

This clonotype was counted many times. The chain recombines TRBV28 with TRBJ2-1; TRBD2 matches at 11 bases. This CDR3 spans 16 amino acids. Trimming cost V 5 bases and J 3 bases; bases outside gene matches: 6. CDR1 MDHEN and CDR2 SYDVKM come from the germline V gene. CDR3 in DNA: TGTGCCAGCAGTGGTTTAGGACTAGCGGGCTACAATGAGCAGTTCTTC. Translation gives CASSGLGLAGYNEQFF.

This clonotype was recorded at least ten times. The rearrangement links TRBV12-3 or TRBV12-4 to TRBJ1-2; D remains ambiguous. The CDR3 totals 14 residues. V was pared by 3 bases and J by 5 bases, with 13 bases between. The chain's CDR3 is CASSFMLAAYGYTF. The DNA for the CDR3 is TGTGCCAGCAGTTTCATGTTGGCCGCTTATGGCTACACCTTC.

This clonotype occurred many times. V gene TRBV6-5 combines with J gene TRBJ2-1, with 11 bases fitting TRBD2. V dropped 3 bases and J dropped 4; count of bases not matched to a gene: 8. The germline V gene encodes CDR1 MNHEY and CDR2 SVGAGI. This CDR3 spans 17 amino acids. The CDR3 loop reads CASSYSTSGKRYNEQFF. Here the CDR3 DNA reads TGTGCCAGCAGTTATTCGACTAGCGGGAAGCGGTACAATGAGCAGTTCTTC.

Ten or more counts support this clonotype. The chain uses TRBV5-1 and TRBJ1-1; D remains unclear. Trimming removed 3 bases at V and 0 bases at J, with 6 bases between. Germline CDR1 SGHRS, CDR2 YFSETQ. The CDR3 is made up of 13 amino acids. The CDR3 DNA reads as TGCGCCAGCAGCTGGAAGTTGAACACTGAAGCTTTCTTT. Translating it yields CASSWKLNTEAFF.

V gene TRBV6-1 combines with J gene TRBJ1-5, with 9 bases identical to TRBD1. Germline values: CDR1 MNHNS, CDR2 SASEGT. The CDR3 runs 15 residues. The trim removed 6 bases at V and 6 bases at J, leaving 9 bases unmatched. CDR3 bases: TGTGCCAGCAGGGACAGGGGAGTCCCCAGTCAGCCCCAGCATTTT. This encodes CASRDRGVPSQPQHF.